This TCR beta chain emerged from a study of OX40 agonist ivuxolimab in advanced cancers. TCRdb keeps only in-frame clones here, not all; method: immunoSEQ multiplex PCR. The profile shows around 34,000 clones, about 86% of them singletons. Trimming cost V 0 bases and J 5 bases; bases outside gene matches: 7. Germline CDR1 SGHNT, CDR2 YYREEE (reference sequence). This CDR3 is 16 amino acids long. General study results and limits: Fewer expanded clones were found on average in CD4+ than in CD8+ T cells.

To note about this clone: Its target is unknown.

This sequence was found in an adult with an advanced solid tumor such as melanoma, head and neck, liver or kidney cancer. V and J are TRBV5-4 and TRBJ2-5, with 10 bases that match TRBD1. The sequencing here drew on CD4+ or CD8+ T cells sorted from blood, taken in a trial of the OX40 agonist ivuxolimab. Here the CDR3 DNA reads TGTGCCAGCAGCTTGGCCCCGGGACAGGGGACGGAGACCCAGTACTTC. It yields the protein CASSLAPGQGTETQYF.